These 18 T cell receptor beta chains originate from one sample sequenced in a study of cytomegalovirus exposure and HLA in healthy donors. 60 Vbeta and 13 Jbeta primers were used in PCR. Generated by immunoSEQ multiplex PCR, the TCRdb table keeps only in-frame clones and is missing some. The sample records some 99,000 clones, roughly 79% being singletons. Sequenced material: PBMCs. The receptors stem from a man between 40 and 49 years old in good health and CMV-seronegative.

CDR3 DNA: TGTGCCAGCAGCCTCTCCTATTTTTCAGGGGTAGAGACCCAGTACTTC. This sequence encodes CASSLSYFSGVETQYF. V gene TRBV7-2 combines with J gene TRBJ2-5, with D possibly matching TRBD1 (6 bases). From germline, CDR1 is SGHTA and CDR2 FQGNSA. The CDR3 length is 16 residues. The germline V and J ends were trimmed by 5 bases and 4 bases, with 20 bases remaining between them.

The CDR3 nucleotides read TGTGCCAGCTGTCGGACTGAAGGAAACACCATATATTTT. Protein: CASCRTEGNTIYF. The chain carries TRBV2 and TRBJ1-3; D unresolved. The CDR3 runs to 13 residues. Germline CDR1 is SNHLY and CDR2 is FYNNEI. The V and J ends lost 8 bases and 4 bases respectively, with 12 bases between them. The variable domain in full, with the rest retrieved from reference TRBV2 and TRBJ1-3, is EPEVTQTPSHQVTQMGQEVILRCVPISNHLYFYWYRQILGQKVEFLVSFYNNEISEKSEIFDDQFSVERPDGSNFTLKIRSTKLEDSAMYFCASCRTEGNTIYFGEGSWLTVV.

The chain uses TRBV19 and TRBJ2-1; D might be TRBD1 (6 bases). This CDR3 region has 13 residues. Germline-derived CDR1 and CDR2 are LNHDA and SQIVND (reference sequence). Deletions cut 6 bases from V and 6 bases from J, with 12 bases between. The chain's CDR3 is CASSLQGSNEQFF. CDR3 DNA sequence: TGTGCCAGTAGCTTACAGGGTTCCAATGAGCAGTTCTTC.

The chain uses TRBV2 and TRBJ2-3; 13 bases are shared with TRBD2. The CDR3 is 17 residues long. Per germline, CDR1 SNHLY and CDR2 FYNNEI. J was trimmed by 1 base and V by 5 bases; bases with no gene match: 6. The chain's CDR3 is CASSQTSGGRGTDTQYF. CDR3 DNA: TGTGCCAGCAGTCAGACTAGCGGGGGGCGGGGCACAGATACGCAGTATTTT.

In regard to this clone: Relative to the germline gene, one junction end is altered; a read error may explain this. This rearrangement joins TRBV11-2 to TRBJ2-5, with a weak D call TRBD1 (5 bases). From germline, CDR1 is SGHAT and CDR2 FQNNGV. The length of the CDR3 is 14 residues. CDR3 protein: CAGSESRVQETQYF. The CDR3 DNA follows: TGTGCCGGCAGCGAATCCAGGGTCCAAGAGACCCAGTACTTC.

The V and J genes are TRBV28 and TRBJ1-1; a possible D gene is TRBD1 (6 bases). Germline CDR1 MDHEN, CDR2 SYDVKM. V shed 0 bases and J shed 3 bases, with 14 bases lying between them. The CDR3 is 16 residues long. CDR3 in amino acids: CASSLWPPGGDTEAFF. As DNA, the CDR3 is TGTGCCAGCAGTTTATGGCCCCCGGGGGGCGACACTGAAGCTTTCTTT.

The chain joins TRBV27 to TRBJ1-6, with D unclear. Trimming shortened V by 1 base and J by 5 bases, and 15 bases separated the two germline ends. The germline V gene has CDR1 MNHEY and CDR2 SMNVEV (reference sequence). This CDR3 spans 17 amino acids. CDR3 region: CASSLYPPDINNSPLHF. In DNA form, the CDR3 reads TGTGCCAGCAGTTTATACCCCCCTGACATAAATAATTCACCCCTCCACTTT.

The chain is built from TRBV5-1 and TRBJ2-7; D is uncertain. This CDR3 has 15 residues. Per the germline V gene, CDR1 is SGHRS and CDR2 is YFSETQ. Deletions cut 0 bases from V and 2 bases from J, with 12 bases between. The CDR3: CASSLADQVTYEQYF. The CDR3 DNA is TGCGCCAGCAGCTTGGCCGATCAGGTAACCTACGAGCAGTACTTC.

V gene TRBV6-1 combines with J gene TRBJ2-7; 10 bases align to TRBD1. Per the germline V gene, CDR1 is MNHNS and CDR2 is SASEGT. The CDR3 covers 13 residues. Trimming cost V 5 bases and J 7 bases; bases outside gene matches: 5. As DNA, the CDR3 is TGTGCCAGCAGTAGACAGGGGGCGGGGGAGCAGTACTTC. Protein sequence: CASSRQGAGEQYF.

The genes are TRBV11-2 and TRBJ2-7; 8 positions match TRBD1. With 1 base clipped from V and 3 bases from J, the junction kept 5 bases outside the gene matches. The CDR3 contains 15 residues. Germline CDR1 is SGHAT and CDR2 is FQNNGV. In DNA form, the CDR3 reads TGTGCCAGCAGCTTAGTTCCCGGGACAGGCTACGAGCAGTACTTC. It yields the protein CASSLVPGTGYEQYF. Using reference TRBV11-2 and TRBJ2-7 for the parts outside the CDR3, the full variable domain is EAGVAQSPRYKIIEKRQSVAFWCNPISGHATLYWYQQILGQGPKLLIQFQNNGVVDDSQLPKDRFSAERLKGVDSTLKIQPAKLEDSAVYLCASSLVPGTGYEQYFGPGTRLTVT.

The chain carries TRBV28 and TRBJ2-3; D may be TRBD2 (6 bases). V dropped 3 bases and J dropped 4 bases, with 17 bases sitting between them. This CDR3 region has 16 residues. CDR1 and CDR2 (germline): MDHEN, SYDVKM. The CDR3 protein is CASSLSGVVFADTQYF. CDR3 nucleotide sequence: TGTGCCAGCAGTTTGTCGGGGGTGGTTTTTGCAGATACGCAGTATTTT.

This chain links TRBV20-1 with TRBJ2-5, with D possibly being TRBD2 (6 bases). The DNA end favors TRBJ2-7, so the J call may be wrong. CDR1 and CDR2 (germline): DFQATT, SNEGSKA (reference sequence). The CDR3 totals 11 residues. CDR3 coding DNA: TGCAGCGCCGGGACTGCCTACGAGCAGTACTTC. Residues: CSAGTAYEQYF.

The chain uses TRBV9 and TRBJ2-7; 8 bases align to TRBD2. The V gene's germline CDR1 is SGDLS and CDR2 YYNGEE. The CDR3 covers 17 residues. Trimming cost V 1 base and J 6 bases; bases outside gene matches: 15. The CDR3 region has the DNA TGTGCCAGCAGCGTATCCCCAGCGGGGGTAGATACTGGCGAGCAGTACTTC. Its translation is CASSVSPAGVDTGEQYF.

This chain uses TRBV29-1 with TRBJ2-3, with 9 bases lining up with TRBD1. The trim removed 5 bases at V and 10 bases at J, leaving 19 bases unmatched. The CDR3 runs 16 residues. The germline CDR1 and CDR2 sequences are SQVTM and ANQGSEA. CDR3 region: CSVRTGESPEPHAQYF. The CDR3, as DNA: TGCAGCGTTAGGACAGGGGAAAGCCCCGAACCTCATGCGCAGTATTTT.

The chain combines TRBV7-2 with TRBJ2-5, with TRBD1 as a possible D gene (5 bases). The DNA end lines up better with TRBJ2-7; the J call may be wrong. CDR3 length: 12 residues. Germline V gene data show CDR1 as SGHTA and CDR2 as FQGNSA. The CDR3 nucleotides read TGTGCCAGCAGCCGACAGTCCTACGAGCAGTACTTC. This encodes CASSRQSYEQYF.

V is TRBV5-8 and J is TRBJ2-7; 9 nucleotides align to TRBD1. Germline-derived CDR1 and CDR2 are SGHTS and YDEGEE. The V gene end was trimmed by 0 bases and the J gene end by 2 bases; junction bases not matched to a gene: 0. This CDR3 region has 14 residues. CDR3: CASSLDRGPYEQYF. The CDR3, as DNA: TGTGCCAGCAGCTTGGACAGGGGGCCCTACGAGCAGTACTTC.

The chain combines TRBV5-1 with TRBJ2-7; TRBD1 might be the D (5 bases). V was trimmed by 4 bases and J by 4 bases, leaving 12 bases between them. The CDR3 contains 13 residues. Per germline, CDR1 SGHRS and CDR2 YFSETQ. The CDR3 region is CASSLQGAYEQYF. The CDR3 DNA is TGCGCCAGCAGCCTCCAGGGCGCTTACGAGCAGTACTTC.

This chain connects TRBV5-1 to TRBJ2-3; TRBD2 aligns across 11 bases. There are 16 residues in the CDR3. CDR1 is SGHRS and CDR2 is YFSETQ in the germline V gene. V shed 2 bases and J 0 bases; nucleotides not matched to a gene: 2. CDR3 sequence (DNA): TGCGCCAGCAGCTTCGGGACTAGCGGAAGCACAGATACGCAGTATTTT. Its translation: CASSFGTSGSTDTQYF.